This T cell receptor (beta chain) was documented in a study of shared clonotypes between healthy human individuals. V was pared by 2 bases and J by 4 bases, with 14 bases between. CDR1 is SGHTA, CDR2 FQGNSA, per germline. The CDR3 extends over 15 amino acids. Produced via immunoSEQ multiplex PCR; TCRdb's table is partial and in-frame only. The sample yields approximately 2.4 million clones, approximately 96% seen once. Regarding the study as a whole: Around 5% of naive CD4 clonotypes were shared across a few donors. Relative to their counterparts shared across all four donors, non-shared clonotypes exhibited diminished generation probabilities.

To note about this clone: The antigen remains unidentified.

This chain links TRBV7-2 with TRBJ1-2; D gene unclear. This TCR was recovered from a man aged 18 to 29 in good health. Sequencing was carried out using naive CD4+ T cells sorted from blood. Noted subset: CD45RA+ positively selected. CDR3 nucleotides: TGTGCCAGCAGCTTAATGGCTAGCCTCGGCTATGGCTACACCTTC. It specifies CASSLMASLGYGYTF.